The T cell receptor beta chain under discussion was sequenced for a study of spatial heterogeneity in lung cancer. Across the whole study: Strongly correlated with TCR transcript counts in tumor regions was a T cell module score, which was a transcriptional module score calculated from matched bulk RNA-seq.

With regard to this clonotype: Its antigen is still unknown.

Time point here: sample taken at primary tumor resection. Whole RNA obtained from tumor, nontumor lung or frozen PBMC underwent sequencing without sorting. V was clipped by 6 bases and J by 3 bases; unmatched bases: 6. CDR3 length: 14 residues. Whole-study results and caveats: One measure, the expanded intratumoral alpha and beta TCR count, tracked tumor mutation counts.

On each TCR cDNA molecule, a unique molecular identifier was present. One entry per CDR3 protein, called by TCRdb with MiXCR from the 5' RACE reads. The table has under 5,000 distinct CDR3 sequences, approximately 9% seen once. The material was lung tumor tissue, obtained at surgery. The sequence derives from a male donor with early-stage non-small cell lung cancer. The gene calls are TRBV12-3 or TRBV12-4 and TRBJ2-3; 7 positions agree with TRBD1. The CDR3 DNA reads as TGTGCCAGCAGATACCGACAGGGAACAGATACGCAGTATTTT. Encoded protein: CASRYRQGTDTQYF.